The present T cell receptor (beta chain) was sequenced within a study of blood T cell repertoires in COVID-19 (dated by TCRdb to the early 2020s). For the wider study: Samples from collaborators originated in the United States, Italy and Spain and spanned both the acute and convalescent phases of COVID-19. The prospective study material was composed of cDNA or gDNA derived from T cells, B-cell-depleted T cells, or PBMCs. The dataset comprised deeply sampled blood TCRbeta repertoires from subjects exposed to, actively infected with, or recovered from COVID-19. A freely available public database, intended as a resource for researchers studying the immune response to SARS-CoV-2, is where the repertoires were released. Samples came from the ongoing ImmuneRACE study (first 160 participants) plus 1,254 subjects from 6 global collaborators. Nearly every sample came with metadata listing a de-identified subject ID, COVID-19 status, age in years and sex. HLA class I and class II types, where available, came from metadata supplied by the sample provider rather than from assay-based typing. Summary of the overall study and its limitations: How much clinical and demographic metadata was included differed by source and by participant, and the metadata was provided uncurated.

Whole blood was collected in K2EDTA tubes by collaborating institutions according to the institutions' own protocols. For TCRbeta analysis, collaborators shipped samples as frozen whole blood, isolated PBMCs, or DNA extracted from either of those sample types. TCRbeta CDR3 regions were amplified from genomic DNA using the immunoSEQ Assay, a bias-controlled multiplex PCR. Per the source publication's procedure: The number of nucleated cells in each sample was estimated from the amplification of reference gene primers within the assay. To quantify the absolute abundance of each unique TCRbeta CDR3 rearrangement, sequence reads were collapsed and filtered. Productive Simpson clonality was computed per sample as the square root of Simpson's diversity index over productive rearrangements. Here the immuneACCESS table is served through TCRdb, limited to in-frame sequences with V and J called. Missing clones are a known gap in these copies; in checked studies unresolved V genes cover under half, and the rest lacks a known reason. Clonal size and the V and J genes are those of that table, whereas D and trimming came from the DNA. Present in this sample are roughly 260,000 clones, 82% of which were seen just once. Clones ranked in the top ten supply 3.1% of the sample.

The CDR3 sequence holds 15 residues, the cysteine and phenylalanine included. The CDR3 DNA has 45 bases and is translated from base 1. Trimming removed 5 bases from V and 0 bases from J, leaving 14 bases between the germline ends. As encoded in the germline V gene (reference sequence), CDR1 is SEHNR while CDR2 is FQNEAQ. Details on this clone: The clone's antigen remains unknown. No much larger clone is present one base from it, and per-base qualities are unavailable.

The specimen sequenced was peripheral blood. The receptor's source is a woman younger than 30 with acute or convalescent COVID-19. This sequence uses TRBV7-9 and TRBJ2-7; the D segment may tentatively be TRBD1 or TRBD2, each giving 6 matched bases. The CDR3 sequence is CASSRGDWSSYEQYF. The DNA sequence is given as TGTGCCAGCAGCAGGGGGGACTGGAGCTCCTACGAGCAGTACTTC.